These T cell receptor beta chains were read from a single sample in a study of identical twins. One entry per CDR3 protein, called by TCRdb with MiXCR from the 5' RACE reads. The profile shows roughly 1.6 million distinct CDR3 sequences, around 33% of them singletons. The sample consisted of cord blood. Receptors were obtained from a newborn girl in good health. The CDR3 runs from the conserved cysteine through the conserved F or W. A D gene is named only where the DNA matches it firmly. Clone size is given for some rows only: seen once, a few or many times, or a class if the clone is expanded.

v_call	cdr3_length	d_call	clone_size	j_call	cdr3_nt	cdr3_aa
TRBV25-1	14	TRBD1	many	TRBJ2-3	TGTGCCAGCAGTGAAAGACAGGGCCCAGATACGCAGTATTTT	CASSERQGPDTQYF
TRBV21-1	18	NA	few	TRBJ2-1	TGTGCCAGCAGCAAGACTAGCGGGGGGCGGTTCTCCTACAATGAGCAGTTCTTC	CASSKTSGGRFSYNEQFF
TRBV7-6	14	NA	NA	TRBJ2-5	TGTGCCAGCAGCTCAAATCCCCTCAGTGGTGAGCAGTACTTC	CASSSNPLSGEQYF
TRBV6-5	15	NA	NA	TRBJ2-7	TGTGCCAGCAGAGTCCAGCGGAGAAACTACAATGAGCAGTACTTC	CASRVQRRNYNEQYF
TRBV29-1	14	NA	many	TRBJ2-1	TGCAGCGTTGAGGTTATGGGACAAGTGTATGAGCAGTTCTTC	CSVEVMGQVYEQFF
TRBV20-1	16	NA	NA	TRBJ1-6	TGCAGTGCCCGAAACGGGGGGGGACTGAATAATTCACCCCTCCACTTT	CSARNGGGLNNSPLHF
TRBV15	17	NA	NA	TRBJ2-1	TGTGCCACCAGCAAAGAGGGTAGGCTTACCATATACAATGAGCAGTTCTTC	CATSKEGRLTIYNEQFF
TRBV12-3/TRBV12-4	14	TRBD1	few	TRBJ2-5	TGTGCCAGCAGCCAGGGACAGACCCAAGAGACCCAGTACTTC	CASSQGQTQETQYF
TRBV2	12	NA	few	TRBJ2-1	TGTGCCACCGCCCCCCGCGACAATGAGCAGTTCTTC	CATAPRDNEQFF
TRBV20-1	13	TRBD1	NA	TRBJ1-1	TGCAGTGCTAGTTCAGGGGGGAACACTGAAGCTTTCTTT	CSASSGGNTEAFF
TRBV20-1	14	TRBD2	few	TRBJ2-7	TGCAGTGCTAGTAACCAGCGGGATCTCTACGAGCAGTACTTC	CSASNQRDLYEQYF
TRBV28	13	NA	NA	TRBJ2-3	TGTGCCAGCGGAGGGGCTAGCACAGATACGCAGTATTTT	CASGGASTDTQYF
TRBV4-1	15	TRBD2	few	TRBJ2-7	TGCGCCAGCAGCCAAGTAGAGCGGGGCGAATACGAGCAGTACTTC	CASSQVERGEYEQYF
TRBV10-3	15	NA	few	TRBJ1-2	TGTGCCATCAGTGATGGGAGCCAACTCCCAGGGGGCTACACCTTC	CAISDGSQLPGGYTF
TRBV12-3/TRBV12-4	14	NA	many	TRBJ2-6	TGTGCCAGCAGTTTAGCCGGTGGGGCCAACGTCCTGACTTTC	CASSLAGGANVLTF
TRBV30	14	NA	NA	TRBJ2-3	TGTGCCTGGAGGGGGCCTTTCAGCACAGATACGCAGTATTTT	CAWRGPFSTDTQYF
TRBV5-5	14	NA	NA	TRBJ1-2	TGTGCCAGCAGCTTGGCCAACAGGGCCTATGGCTACACCTTC	CASSLANRAYGYTF
TRBV13	14	TRBD1	many	TRBJ2-7	TGTGCCAGCATGATTGGGGGACAGACCTACGAGCAGTACTTC	CASMIGGQTYEQYF
TRBV5-1	15	TRBD1	many	TRBJ2-1	TGCGCCAGCAGCTTGGGACAGGGTCCTTACAATGAGCAGTTCTTC	CASSLGQGPYNEQFF
TRBV5-1	16	TRBD2	once	TRBJ2-1	TGCGCCAGCAGCTGGAAAACCGGGACTAGCGGCAATGAGCAGTTCTTC	CASSWKTGTSGNEQFF
TRBV4-2	17	TRBD2	many	TRBJ2-3	TGTGCCAGCAGCCAACAGCGACTAGCGGGAGTGCCAGATACGCAGTATTTT	CASSQQRLAGVPDTQYF
TRBV20-1	12	TRBD2	few	TRBJ2-3	TGCAAAATTCACGGGAGGGCAGATACGCAGTATTTT	CKIHGRADTQYF
TRBV6-4	16	TRBD1	few	TRBJ1-2	TGTGCCAGCAGTGAAGACAGGGGGGGTGCTAACTATGGCTACACCTTC	CASSEDRGGANYGYTF
TRBV30	16	NA	NA	TRBJ1-2	TGTGCCTGGAGTATCACCGGGCTTCTCTTCTCCTATGGCTACACCTTC	CAWSITGLLFSYGYTF
TRBV5-1	13	NA	many	TRBJ1-2	TGCGCCAGCAGGCCGGACGGTAACTATGGCTACACCTTC	CASRPDGNYGYTF
TRBV20-1	15	NA	few	TRBJ2-5	TGCAGTGTCCCGTTTCGGGGGACCCCCCAAGAGACCCAGTACTTC	CSVPFRGTPQETQYF
TRBV25-1	15	TRBD1	NA	TRBJ1-2	TGTGCCAGCAGATCGACAGGGGAGAGTAACTATGGCTACACCTTC	CASRSTGESNYGYTF
TRBV6-1	14	TRBD1	NA	TRBJ1-6	TGTGCCAGCAGTGTGGACAGGGACAATTCACCCCTCCACTTT	CASSVDRDNSPLHF
TRBV29-1	13	NA	few	TRBJ1-2	TGCAGCGTTCGGGACTTCGTCGTGAGGGGCTACACCTTC	CSVRDFVVRGYTF
TRBV10-3	15	NA	few	TRBJ1-4	TGTGCCATCAGTGAGTCGCGTGTCGCTAATGAAAAACTGTTTTTT	CAISESRVANEKLFF
TRBV27	15	NA	many	TRBJ1-1	TGCGCCAGCAGCTTGTCCGGGACGGTGAACACTGAAGCTTTCTTT	CASSLSGTVNTEAFF
TRBV27	16	TRBD2	few	TRBJ2-5	TGTGCCAGCAGTCCGCGACTAGCGGGGCCCAAAGAGACCCAGTACTTC	CASSPRLAGPKETQYF
TRBV12-3/TRBV12-4	13	NA	few	TRBJ2-3	TGTGCCAGCAGTTTAGGGGGACAAAATACGCAGTATTTT	CASSLGGQNTQYF
TRBV10-3	16	NA	few	TRBJ1-5	TGTGCCATCAGTGAAGATGGGTACCGTCCCGATCAGCCCCAGCATTTT	CAISEDGYRPDQPQHF
TRBV7-2	16	TRBD2	many	TRBJ2-3	TGTGCCAGCAGCTTAACCGGGACTAGCAACACAGATACGCAGTATTTT	CASSLTGTSNTDTQYF
TRBV29-1	16	TRBD1	NA	TRBJ2-7	TGCAGCGTTGAAGAACCCCCCGGGACAGGGGTTGGCGAGCAGTACTTC	CSVEEPPGTGVGEQYF
TRBV2	15	NA	NA	TRBJ2-1	TGTGCCACCATGCTAGAGGCTAGCTCCTGCAATGAGCAGTTCTTC	CATMLEASSCNEQFF
TRBV7-2	15	NA	NA	TRBJ2-3	TGTGCCAGCAGCAAGACTAGACCCTTCACAGATACGCAGTATTTT	CASSKTRPFTDTQYF
TRBV20-1	14	TRBD2	NA	TRBJ2-7	TGCAGTGCTAGAGATCTCGGGGGGGCTTACGAGCAGTACTTC	CSARDLGGAYEQYF
TRBV12-3/TRBV12-4	14	TRBD1	NA	TRBJ1-2	TGTGCCAGCAGTTTACCACAGACAGGGGACGGCTACACCTTC	CASSLPQTGDGYTF
TRBV9	16	TRBD2	NA	TRBJ2-1	TGTGCCAGCAGCGTAAGAGCCGGGACTAGCGGGAATGAGCAGTTCTTC	CASSVRAGTSGNEQFF
TRBV24-1	12	NA	NA	TRBJ2-5	TGTGCCACCAGGGATGGTGGAGAGACCCAGTACTTC	CATRDGGETQYF
TRBV3-1	15	TRBD2	NA	TRBJ2-3	TGTGCCAGCAGCCAAGACACGGGGGGAGCAGATACGCAGTATTTT	CASSQDTGGADTQYF
TRBV11-1	16	TRBD1	NA	TRBJ2-7	TGTGCCAGCAGAAAAAGCACCGGGACAGGGGTCTACGAGCAGTACTTC	CASRKSTGTGVYEQYF
TRBV20-1	15	TRBD2	NA	TRBJ2-7	TGCAGTGCTAGAGGACTAGCGGGGGACCCCTACGAGCAGTACTTC	CSARGLAGDPYEQYF
TRBV4-1	15	NA	NA	TRBJ1-2	TGCGCCAGCAGCCAAGATTTTTGGCAGGGTGGTGGCTACACCTTC	CASSQDFWQGGGYTF
TRBV20-1	17	TRBD2	few	TRBJ2-7	TGCAGTGCTAGAGATCCCGGGACTAGCGGGAGCTTCCACGAGCAGTACTTC	CSARDPGTSGSFHEQYF
TRBV4-2	15	TRBD1	few	TRBJ1-1	TGTGCCAGCAGCTTACGACAGGGCCAGGACACTGAAGCTTTCTTT	CASSLRQGQDTEAFF
TRBV20-1	13	TRBD1	NA	TRBJ2-3	TGCAGTGCCCCACAGGGGCGACCAGATACGCAGTATTTT	CSAPQGRPDTQYF
TRBV29-1	12	NA	NA	TRBJ2-2	TGCAGCGTTTATAGCGGCACCGGGGAGCTGTTTTTT	CSVYSGTGELFF
TRBV27	16	NA	NA	TRBJ2-7	TGTGCCAGCAGTCCTTTTACAGGTTACGGCTCCTACGAGCAGTACTTC	CASSPFTGYGSYEQYF
TRBV4-2	18	TRBD1	NA	TRBJ1-6	TGTGCCAGCAGCCAAGCGACAGGGGGCTCCCTCTCCAATTCACCCCTCCACTTT	CASSQATGGSLSNSPLHF
TRBV10-3	16	TRBD2	NA	TRBJ2-7	TGTGCCGCCGGGACTAGCGATTACCTACTCTCCTACGAGCAGTACTTC	CAAGTSDYLLSYEQYF
TRBV29-1	13	NA	few	TRBJ2-3	TGCAGCGTTCGGGACATTAGCACAGATACGCAGTATTTT	CSVRDISTDTQYF
TRBV9	16	NA	few	TRBJ2-7	TGTGCCAGCAGCGTAGACCCCAACACTCTCTCCTACGAGCAGTACTTC	CASSVDPNTLSYEQYF
TRBV3-1	14	NA	NA	TRBJ2-7	TGTGCCAGCAGCCAAGGGAATCTAGGATACGAGCAGTACTTC	CASSQGNLGYEQYF
TRBV20-1	14	NA	few	TRBJ2-7	TGCAGTGCAGGACGGACAAGCCAAGTCTACGAGCAGTACTTC	CSAGRTSQVYEQYF
TRBV7-2	14	TRBD2	few	TRBJ2-7	TGTGCCAGCAGCCCTAGCGGGAGGGGTAACGAGCAGTACTTC	CASSPSGRGNEQYF